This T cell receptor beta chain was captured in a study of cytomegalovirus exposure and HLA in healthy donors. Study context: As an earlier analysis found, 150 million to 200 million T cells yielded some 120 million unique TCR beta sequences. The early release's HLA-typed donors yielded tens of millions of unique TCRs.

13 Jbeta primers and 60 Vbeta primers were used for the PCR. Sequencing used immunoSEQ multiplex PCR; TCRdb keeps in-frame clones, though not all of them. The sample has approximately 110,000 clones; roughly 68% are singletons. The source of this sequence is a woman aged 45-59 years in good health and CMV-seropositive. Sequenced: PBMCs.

The CDR3 sequence: CASSFGGLRGSYNSPLHF. Written as DNA, the CDR3 is TGCGCCAGCAGCTTCGGGGGTCTACGGGGCTCCTATAATTCACCCCTCCACTTT. V and J are TRBV5-1 and TRBJ1-6; D is perhaps TRBD1 (5 bases). The CDR3 loop spans 18 amino acids. Germline CDR1 SGHRS, CDR2 YFSETQ. The V end was cut by 2 bases, the J end by 0 bases, with 15 bases between.